This TCR beta chain was identified in a study of blood T cell repertoires in COVID-19. Study background: Italy, Spain and the United States were the sources of the convalescent and acute COVID-19 samples. The cDNA or gDNA used as material had been derived from T cells, B-cell-depleted T cells, or PBMCs.

As processed by the authors: By means of reference gene primer amplification, nucleated cell counts were estimated. Assay used: immunoSEQ multiplex PCR; TCRdb lists only in-frame clones, some missing. V and J calls plus clone size are reproduced from that table; the DNA served to infer D and trimming. The table has 140,000 or so clones, over 60% seen once. Trimming shortened V by 3 bases and J by 0 bases, and 20 bases separated the two germline ends. The CDR3 has 19 amino acids. Germline CDR1 reads SGHDN; CDR2 reads FVKESK. This chain connects TRBV14 to TRBJ2-2, with a tentative D call TRBD2 (6 bases). The sequence derives from a man aged 45-65 years with acute or convalescent COVID-19. Sequencing was carried out using peripheral blood. Written as DNA, the CDR3 is TGTGCCAGCAGCCACAAAAGGGGAGGTTACAGCTCGAACACCGGGGAGCTGTTTTTT. It encodes CASSHKRGGYSSNTGELFF.